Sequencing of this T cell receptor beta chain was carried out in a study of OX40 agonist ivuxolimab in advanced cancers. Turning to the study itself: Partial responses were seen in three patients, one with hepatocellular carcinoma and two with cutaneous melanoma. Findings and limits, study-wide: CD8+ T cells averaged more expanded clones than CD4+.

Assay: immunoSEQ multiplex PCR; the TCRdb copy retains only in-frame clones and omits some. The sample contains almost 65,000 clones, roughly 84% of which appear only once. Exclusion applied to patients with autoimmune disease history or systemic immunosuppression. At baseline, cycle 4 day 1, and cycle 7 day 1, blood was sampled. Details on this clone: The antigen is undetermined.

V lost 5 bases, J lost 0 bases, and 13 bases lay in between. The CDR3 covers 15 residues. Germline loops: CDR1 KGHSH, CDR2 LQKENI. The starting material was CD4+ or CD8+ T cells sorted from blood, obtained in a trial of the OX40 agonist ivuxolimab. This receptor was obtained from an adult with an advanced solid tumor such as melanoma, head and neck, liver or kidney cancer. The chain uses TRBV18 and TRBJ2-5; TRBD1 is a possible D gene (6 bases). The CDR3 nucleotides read TGTGCCAGCTCAGACTCAGGGACACACCAAGAGACCCAGTACTTC. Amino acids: CASSDSGTHQETQYF.